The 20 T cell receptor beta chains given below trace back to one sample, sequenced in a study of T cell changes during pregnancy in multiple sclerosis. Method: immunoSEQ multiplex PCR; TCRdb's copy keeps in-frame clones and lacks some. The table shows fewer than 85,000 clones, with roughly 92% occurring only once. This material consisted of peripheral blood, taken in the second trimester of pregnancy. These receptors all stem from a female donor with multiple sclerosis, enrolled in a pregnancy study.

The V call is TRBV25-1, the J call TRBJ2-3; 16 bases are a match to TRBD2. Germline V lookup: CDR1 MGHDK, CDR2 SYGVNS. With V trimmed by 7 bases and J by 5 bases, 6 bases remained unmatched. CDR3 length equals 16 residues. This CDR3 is CASIKGLAGGRDTQYF. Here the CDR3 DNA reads TGTGCCAGCATTAAGGGACTAGCGGGGGGGCGAGATACGCAGTATTTT.

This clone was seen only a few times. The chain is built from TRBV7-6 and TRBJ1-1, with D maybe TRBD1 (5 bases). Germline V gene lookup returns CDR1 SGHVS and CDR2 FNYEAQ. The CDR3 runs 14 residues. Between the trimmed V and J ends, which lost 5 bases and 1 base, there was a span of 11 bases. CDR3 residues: CASSAQVSNTEAFF. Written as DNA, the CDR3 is TGTGCCAGCAGCGCACAGGTGTCGAACACTGAAGCTTTCTTT.

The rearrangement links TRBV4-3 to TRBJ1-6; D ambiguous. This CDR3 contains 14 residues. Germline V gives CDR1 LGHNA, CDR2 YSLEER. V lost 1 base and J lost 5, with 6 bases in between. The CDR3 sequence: CASSQVSDNSPLHF. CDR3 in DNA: TGCGCCAGCAGCCAAGTTTCAGATAATTCACCCCTCCACTTT.

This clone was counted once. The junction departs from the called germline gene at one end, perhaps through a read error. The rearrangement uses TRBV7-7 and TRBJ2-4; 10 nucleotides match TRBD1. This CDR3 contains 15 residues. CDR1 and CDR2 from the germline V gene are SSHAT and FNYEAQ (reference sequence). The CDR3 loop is CASSPRTGGKNIQYF. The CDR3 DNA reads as TGTGCTAGCAGCCCCAGGACAGGGGGCAAAAACATTCAGTACTTC.

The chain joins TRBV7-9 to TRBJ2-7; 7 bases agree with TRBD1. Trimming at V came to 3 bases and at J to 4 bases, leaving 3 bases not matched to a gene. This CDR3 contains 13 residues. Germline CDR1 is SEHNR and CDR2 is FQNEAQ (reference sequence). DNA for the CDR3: TGTGCCAGCAGCTTGGGACAGCATTACGAGCAGTACTTC. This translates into CASSLGQHYEQYF.

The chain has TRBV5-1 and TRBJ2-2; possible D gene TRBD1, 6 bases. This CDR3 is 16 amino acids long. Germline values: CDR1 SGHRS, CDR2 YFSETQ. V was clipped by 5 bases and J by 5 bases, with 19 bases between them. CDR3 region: CASRVTGPSGTGELFF. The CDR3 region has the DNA TGCGCCAGCAGAGTTACAGGGCCATCCGGAACCGGGGAGCTGTTTTTT. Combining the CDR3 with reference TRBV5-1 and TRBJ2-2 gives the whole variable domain KAGVTQTPRYLIKTRGQQVTLSCSPISGHRSVSWYQQTPGQGLQFLFEYFSETQRNKGNFPGRFSGRQFSNSRSEMNVSTLELGDSALYLCASRVTGPSGTGELFFGEGSRLTVL.

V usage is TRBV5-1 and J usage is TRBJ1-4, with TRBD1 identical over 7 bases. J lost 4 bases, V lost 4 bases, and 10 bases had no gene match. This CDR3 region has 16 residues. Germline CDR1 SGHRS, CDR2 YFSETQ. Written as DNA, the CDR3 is TGCGCCAGCAGCCCCAAACCCGGGACAGTTAATGAAAAACTGTTTTTT. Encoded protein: CASSPKPGTVNEKLFF.

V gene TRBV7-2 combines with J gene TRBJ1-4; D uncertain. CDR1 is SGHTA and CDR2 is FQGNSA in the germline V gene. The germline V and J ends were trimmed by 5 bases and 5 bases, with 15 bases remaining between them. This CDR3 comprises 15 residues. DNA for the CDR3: TGTGCCAGCAGCCCTGCGGTAGGATTAAATGAAAAACTGTTTTTT. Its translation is CASSPAVGLNEKLFF.

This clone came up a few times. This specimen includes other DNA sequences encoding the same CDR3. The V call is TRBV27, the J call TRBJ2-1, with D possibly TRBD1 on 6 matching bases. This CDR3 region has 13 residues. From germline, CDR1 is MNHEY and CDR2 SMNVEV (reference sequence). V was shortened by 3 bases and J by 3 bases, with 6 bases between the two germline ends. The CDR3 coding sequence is TGTGCCAGCAGTTTGGACAGCTACAATGAGCAGTTCTTC. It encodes CASSLDSYNEQFF.

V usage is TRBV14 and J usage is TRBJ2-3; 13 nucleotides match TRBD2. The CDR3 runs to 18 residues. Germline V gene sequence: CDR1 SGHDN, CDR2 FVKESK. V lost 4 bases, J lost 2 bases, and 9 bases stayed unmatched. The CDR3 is CASSPIWTSGGDTDTQYF. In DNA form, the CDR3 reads TGTGCCAGCAGCCCGATCTGGACTAGCGGGGGAGACACAGATACGCAGTATTTT.

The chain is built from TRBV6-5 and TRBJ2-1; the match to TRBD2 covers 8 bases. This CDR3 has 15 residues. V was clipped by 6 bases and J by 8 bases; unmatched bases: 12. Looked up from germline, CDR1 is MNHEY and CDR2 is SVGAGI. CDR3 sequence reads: CASSSGTRHNDEQFF. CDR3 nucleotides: TGTGCCAGCAGCTCCGGGACTAGACACAACGATGAGCAGTTCTTC.

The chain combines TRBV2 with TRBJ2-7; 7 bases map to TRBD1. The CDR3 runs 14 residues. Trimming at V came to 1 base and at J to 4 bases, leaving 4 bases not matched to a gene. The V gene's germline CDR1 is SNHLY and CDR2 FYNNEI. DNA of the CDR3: TGTGCCAGCAGTGAAGAGAGGGGGCGATACGAGCAGTACTTC. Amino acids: CASSEERGRYEQYF.

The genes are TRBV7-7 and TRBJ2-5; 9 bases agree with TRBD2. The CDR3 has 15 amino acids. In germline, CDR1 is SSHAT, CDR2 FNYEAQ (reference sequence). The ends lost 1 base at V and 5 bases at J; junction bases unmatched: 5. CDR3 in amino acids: CASSLVAGGPETQYF. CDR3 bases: TGTGCCAGCAGCTTAGTGGCGGGGGGGCCTGAGACCCAGTACTTC.

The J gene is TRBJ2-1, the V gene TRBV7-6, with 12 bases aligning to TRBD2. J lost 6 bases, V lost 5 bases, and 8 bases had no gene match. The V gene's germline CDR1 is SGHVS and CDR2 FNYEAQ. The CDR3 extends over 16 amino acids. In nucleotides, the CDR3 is TGTGCCAGCAGCGAACTAGCGGGAGGAGGCTTCAATGAGCAGTTCTTC. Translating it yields CASSELAGGGFNEQFF.

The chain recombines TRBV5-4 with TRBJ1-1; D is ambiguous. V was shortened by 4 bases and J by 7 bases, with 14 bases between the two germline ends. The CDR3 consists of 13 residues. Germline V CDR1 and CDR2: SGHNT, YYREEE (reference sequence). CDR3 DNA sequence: TGTGCCAGCAGCCCTGGGCCTGTCGTTGAAGCTTTCTTT. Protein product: CASSPGPVVEAFF.

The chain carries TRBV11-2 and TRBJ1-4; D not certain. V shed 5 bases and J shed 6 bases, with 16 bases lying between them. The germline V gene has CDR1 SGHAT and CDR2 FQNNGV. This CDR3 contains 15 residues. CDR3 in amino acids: CASSRYRLQDEKLFF. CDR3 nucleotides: TGTGCCAGCAGCCGATACAGATTACAAGATGAAAAACTGTTTTTT.

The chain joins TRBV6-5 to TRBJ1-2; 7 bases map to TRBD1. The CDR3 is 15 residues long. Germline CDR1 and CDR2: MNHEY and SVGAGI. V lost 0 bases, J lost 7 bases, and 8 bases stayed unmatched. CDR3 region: CASSYSTSRGLGYTF. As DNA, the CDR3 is TGTGCCAGCAGTTACTCGACCTCGAGGGGGCTTGGCTACACCTTC.

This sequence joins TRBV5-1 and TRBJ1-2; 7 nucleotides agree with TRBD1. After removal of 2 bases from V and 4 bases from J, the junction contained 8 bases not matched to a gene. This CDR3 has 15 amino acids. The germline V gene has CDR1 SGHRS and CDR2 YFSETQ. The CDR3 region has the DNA TGCGCCAGCAGCTTAGACAGGGAGTCCCTCTATGGCTACACCTTC. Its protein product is CASSLDRESLYGYTF.

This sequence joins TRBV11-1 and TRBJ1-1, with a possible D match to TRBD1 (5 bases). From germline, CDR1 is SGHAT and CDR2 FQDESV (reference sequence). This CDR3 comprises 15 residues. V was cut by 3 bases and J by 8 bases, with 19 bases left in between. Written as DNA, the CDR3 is TGTGCCAGCAGCTTTCAGAGACAGTCGATACTAGAAGCTTTCTTT. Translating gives CASSFQRQSILEAFF.

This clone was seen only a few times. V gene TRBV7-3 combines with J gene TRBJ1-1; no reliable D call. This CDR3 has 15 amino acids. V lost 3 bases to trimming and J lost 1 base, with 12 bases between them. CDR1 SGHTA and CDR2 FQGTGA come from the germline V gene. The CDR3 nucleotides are TGTGCCAGCAGCTTCAGTGGAGAGTCGAACACTGAAGCTTTCTTT. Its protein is CASSFSGESNTEAFF.